This TCR beta chain was sequenced during a study of OX40 agonist ivuxolimab in advanced cancers. Study in general: Patients were dosed intravenously with ivuxolimab at 0.01 to 10 mg/kg every 2 weeks. Study conclusions and caveats: Some of the nonresponding patients also showed low levels of normalized T-cell clonal expansion.

A note on this clone: Its antigen is not identified.

CDR1 and CDR2 (germline): SGHNT, YYREEE (reference sequence). The CDR3 length is 12 residues. V lost 2 bases and J lost 3, with 6 bases in between. Clones were read by immunoSEQ multiplex PCR, and TCRdb kept only the in-frame ones, dropping some. The sample holds tens of thousands of clones, around 90% seen once. Sequenced material: CD4+ or CD8+ T cells sorted from blood, taken in a trial of the OX40 agonist ivuxolimab. This chain uses TRBV5-4 with TRBJ2-7, with D hard to call. This clonotype was sampled from an adult with an advanced solid tumor such as melanoma, head and neck, liver or kidney cancer. The CDR3 DNA is TGTGCCAGCAGCTTAGACAACTACGAGCAGTACTTC. This encodes CASSLDNYEQYF.